The table lists the clone carrying this TCR beta chain with many counts. This specimen comes from a study of early T cells in non-severe SARS-CoV-2 infection. TCRdb passed the 5' RACE reads through MiXCR, listing each CDR3 protein once. This table holds 25,000 to 35,000 distinct CDR3 sequences, approximately 5.6% found once. This receptor was obtained from an adult who was a healthcare worker with PCR-confirmed SARS-CoV-2 infection or an uninfected control (not recorded which). The source material was whole blood.

The CDR3: CSARGVRSPDYEQYF. Here the CDR3 DNA reads TGCAGTGCTAGAGGGGTCCGCTCCCCAGACTACGAGCAGTACTTC. The genes are TRBV20-1 and TRBJ2-7; D remains ambiguous. Germline CDR1 DFQATT, CDR2 SNEGSKA (reference sequence). The V end was cut by 1 base, the J end by 3 bases, with 16 bases between. The CDR3 runs to 15 residues.